The clone carrying this T cell receptor (beta chain) was detected only a few times. Its target is unknown. This clone may be a read error of a much larger clone one base away. The CDR3 has 13 residues. V was cut by 4 bases and J by 13 bases, with 20 bases left in between. Germline V lookup: CDR1 SGHRS, CDR2 YFSETQ. This sample was taken from a study of post-analysis software for immune sequencing data. Points from the study as a whole: Controls showed lower frequencies than patients for five or six TRBV segments, and TRBV5-6, TRBV5-1 and TRBV20-1 were among these.

The library was made from cDNA and included unique molecular identifiers. MiXCR, applied by TCRdb to the PCR reads, yields one record per CDR3 protein. The sample carries about 260,000 distinct CDR3 sequences, 36% recorded once. This receptor was identified in a girl under 18 with multiple sclerosis. The V and J genes are TRBV5-1 and TRBJ2-5; D might be TRBD1 (7 bases). What was sequenced was blood. The CDR3 DNA sequence: TGCGCCAGCAGCAACCCGCCAGACAGGGAGGTGTACTTC. Translated, it gives CASSNPPDREVYF.